The 27 T cell receptor beta chains reported below all come from one sample, sequenced in a study of immune evolution from preneoplasia to lung adenocarcinoma (dated by TCRdb to the early 2020s). The library was built by means of the immunoSEQ multiplex PCR assay. TCRdb mirrors the immuneACCESS table, restricted to in-frame sequences. Some clones are absent from its copies; in checked studies, under half trace to an unresolved V gene, and the reason for the others is unknown. The sample table contains 9,000 to 10,000 clones; only one count was recorded for around 90% of them. The ten most abundant clones make up 2.3% of the sample. Sequences were obtained from FFPE invasive lung adenocarcinoma tissue. The sample's cell subset or site label, in plain terms: frankly invasive lung adenocarcinoma (ADC). The receptors shown here come from a person between 65 and 80 years old with invasive lung adenocarcinoma.

The rearrangement joins TRBV9 to TRBJ2-1, with 9 positions matching TRBD2. The V gene end was trimmed by 0 bases and the J gene end by 15 bases; junction bases not matched to a gene: 7. Per the germline V gene, CDR1 is SGDLS and CDR2 is YYNGEE. CDR3 length: 13 residues. Here the CDR3 DNA reads TGTGCCAGCAGCGTAGAGGTAGCGGGGGTTGCGTTCTTC. It translates to CASSVEVAGVAFF.

The count of this clone is one. The chain has TRBV5-8 and TRBJ1-1; 9 nucleotides align to TRBD1. Germline loops: CDR1 SGHTS, CDR2 YDEGEE. Unmatched junction bases numbered 3, after V lost 3 bases and J lost 3 bases. The CDR3 totals 14 residues. CDR3 DNA sequence: TGTGCCAGCAGCTGGGACAGGGTCTACACTGAAGCTTTCTTT. Its translation: CASSWDRVYTEAFF.

V usage is TRBV5-1 and J usage is TRBJ1-2, with D possibly matching TRBD1 (6 bases). V was clipped by 2 bases and J by 2 bases, with 10 bases between them. Germline CDR1 is SGHRS and CDR2 is YFSETQ. The length of the CDR3 is 14 residues. The CDR3 here is CASSFGGPNYGYTF. The CDR3 DNA reads TGCGCCAGCAGCTTCGGGGGCCCCAACTATGGCTACACCTTC.

The chain has TRBV19 and TRBJ2-7; D is ambiguous. CDR1 LNHDA and CDR2 SQIVND come from the germline V gene (reference sequence). This CDR3 region has 12 residues. V lost 5 bases and J lost 7, with 12 bases in between. The CDR3 here is CASSEGIGEQYF. CDR3 nucleotide sequence: TGTGCCAGTAGTGAAGGGATCGGGGAGCAGTACTTC.

This rearrangement joins TRBV5-8 to TRBJ1-1, with D maybe TRBD1 (6 bases). Germline values: CDR1 SGHTS, CDR2 YDEGEE. The germline V and J ends were trimmed by 1 base and 1 base, with 14 bases remaining between them. The CDR3 sequence is 16 residues long. CDR3 in amino acids: CASSLRFGGQNTEAFF. As DNA, the CDR3 is TGTGCCAGCAGCTTGCGGTTCGGGGGACAGAACACTGAAGCTTTCTTT. The full variable domain, rest sourced from reference TRBV5-8 and TRBJ1-1, is EAGVTQSPTHLIKTRGQQATLRCSPISGHTSVYWYQQALGLGLQFLLWYDEGEERNRGNFPPRFSGRQFPNYSSELNVNALELEDSALYLCASSLRFGGQNTEAFFGQGTRLTVV.

The chain has TRBV18 and TRBJ2-1, with 8 bases identical to TRBD1. The V gene end was trimmed by 2 bases and the J gene end by 1 base; junction bases not matched to a gene: 7. CDR3 length: 17 residues. Germline V CDR1 and CDR2: KGHSH, LQKENI. CDR3 nucleotides: TGTGCCAGCTCACCAGAAAACCGGACAGGGTCCTACAATGAGCAGTTCTTC. This codes for CASSPENRTGSYNEQFF.

This chain links TRBV4-1 with TRBJ1-4; 7 bases are shared with TRBD1. This CDR3 spans 16 amino acids. V dropped 5 bases and J dropped 3; count of bases not matched to a gene: 9. The germline gives CDR1 MGHRA, CDR2 YSYEKL. CDR3 region: CASSKLRDSSNEKLFF. CDR3 coding DNA: TGCGCCAGCAGCAAACTCAGGGACAGCTCTAATGAAAAACTGTTTTTT.

The CDR3 reads CASSELGLNTEAFF. CDR3 nucleotides: TGTGCCAGCAGTGAGCTAGGGTTGAACACTGAAGCTTTCTTT. This chain links TRBV6-1 with TRBJ1-1; D remains ambiguous. Germline loops: CDR1 MNHNS, CDR2 SASEGT. The CDR3 runs 14 residues. The V and J ends lost 3 bases and 0 bases respectively, with 8 bases between them.

This clone appeared once. The chain employs TRBV11-2 and TRBJ1-3; D possibly corresponds to TRBD1 (6 bases). This CDR3 region has 15 residues. Germline-derived CDR1 and CDR2 are SGHAT and FQNNGV. Trimming shortened V by 5 bases and J by 0 bases, and 11 bases separated the two germline ends. The DNA for the CDR3 is TGTGCCAGCAGCCCGGGAGGGGGCTCTGGAAACACCATATATTTT. Protein sequence: CASSPGGGSGNTIYF.

The V call is TRBV6-1, the J call TRBJ1-1; D unresolved. V gave up 6 bases and J gave up 3 bases, with 17 bases separating them. Germline V gene lookup returns CDR1 MNHNS and CDR2 SASEGT. CDR3 length equals 15 residues. The CDR3 nucleotides read TGTGCCAGCAGAGGAACTCCGACCGGCTACACTGAAGCTTTCTTT. It codes for CASRGTPTGYTEAFF.

This clone was counted between two and nine times. The V gene is TRBV9, the J gene TRBJ1-2; 9 bases are a match to TRBD1. Germline values: CDR1 SGDLS, CDR2 YYNGEE. V dropped 3 bases and J dropped 7; count of bases not matched to a gene: 4. CDR3 length equals 13 residues. CDR3 region: CASSAGTGTGYTF. CDR3 DNA: TGTGCCAGCAGCGCAGGGACAGGGACTGGCTACACCTTC.

The rearrangement joins TRBV5-1 to TRBJ2-3; 11 bases align to TRBD2. Germline V gene sequence: CDR1 SGHRS, CDR2 YFSETQ. The trim removed 4 bases at V and 4 bases at J, leaving 8 bases unmatched. The CDR3 loop spans 16 amino acids. Here the CDR3 DNA reads TGCGCCAGCAGCATTAGCGGGGGGGCCCTAGCAGATACGCAGTATTTT. Its translation is CASSISGGALADTQYF.

The chain couples TRBV7-2 to TRBJ1-5, with unresolved D. The length of the CDR3 is 12 residues. Germline V lookup: CDR1 SGHTA, CDR2 FQGNSA. The V end lost 3 bases, the J end lost 9 bases, and 9 bases lay between the germline ends. The CDR3, as DNA: TGTGCCAGCAGCTTCGCGTCGGGGCCCCAGCATTTT. It codes for CASSFASGPQHF.

V and J are TRBV6-1 and TRBJ1-1, with unresolved D. Germline assignment: CDR1 MNHNS and CDR2 SASEGT. The V end lost 3 bases, the J end lost 0 bases, and 11 bases lay between the germline ends. The CDR3 runs 15 residues. This chain's CDR3 is CASSEEGGMNTEAFF. CDR3 bases: TGTGCCAGCAGTGAGGAGGGAGGTATGAACACTGAAGCTTTCTTT.

V usage is TRBV28 and J usage is TRBJ2-5; 14 nucleotides agree with TRBD2. V trimming: 5 bases; J trimming: 5 bases; junction bases outside the gene matches: 13. This CDR3 has 18 residues. CDR1 and CDR2 from the germline V gene are MDHEN and SYDVKM. CDR3 sequence: CASSRNPGTSGGVETQYF. The DNA of the CDR3 is TGTGCCAGCAGTCGAAACCCCGGGACTAGCGGGGGAGTGGAGACCCAGTACTTC.

This rearrangement joins TRBV5-4 to TRBJ2-5, with TRBD2 matching over 15 bases. The V gene end was trimmed by 4 bases and the J gene end by 4 bases; junction bases not matched to a gene: 11. Per germline, CDR1 SGHNT and CDR2 YYREEE (reference sequence). The CDR3 consists of 18 residues. CDR3 sequence (DNA): TGTGCCAGCAGCCGATCCGGGACTAGCGGGAGGACAGGAGAGACCCAGTACTTC. Its protein is CASSRSGTSGRTGETQYF.

The gene calls are TRBV7-8 and TRBJ2-7; 8 nucleotides match TRBD1. The V segment lost 0 bases and the J segment 2 bases; nucleotides outside the gene matches: 3. There are 15 residues in the CDR3. Germline V gives CDR1 SGHVS, CDR2 FQNEAQ. The CDR3 protein is CASSLAQGGTYEQYF. The CDR3 region has the DNA TGTGCCAGCAGCTTAGCACAGGGGGGTACCTACGAGCAGTACTTC.

This clone was detected once. The J gene is TRBJ2-7, the V gene TRBV7-2; D is possibly TRBD1 or TRBD2 (5 bases each). The length of the CDR3 is 14 residues. The germline CDR1 and CDR2 sequences are SGHTA and FQGNSA. Deletions cut 6 bases from V and 0 bases from J, with 12 bases between. The CDR3 DNA is TGTGCCAGCAGATCAAGTGGGGGCTCCTACGAGCAGTACTTC. It is translated as CASRSSGGSYEQYF.

The chain has TRBV28 and TRBJ2-2; D is unclear. Looked up from germline, CDR1 is MDHEN and CDR2 is SYDVKM. Trimming shortened V by 8 bases and J by 3 bases, and 10 bases separated the two germline ends. CDR3 size: 13 residues. The DNA for the CDR3 is TGTGCCAGCTCAAAGACATACACCGGGGAGCTGTTTTTT. Protein sequence: CASSKTYTGELFF.

The J gene is TRBJ2-3, the V gene TRBV18; 8 nucleotides match TRBD2. Germline CDR1 KGHSH, CDR2 LQKENI. V lost 4 bases to trimming and J lost 0 bases; unmatched junction nucleotides: 3. The CDR3 is made up of 15 amino acids. The CDR3 region is CASSLAGQSTDTQYF. CDR3 coding DNA: TGTGCCAGCTCACTAGCGGGACAAAGCACAGATACGCAGTATTTT.

V gene TRBV18 combines with J gene TRBJ2-5, with D hard to call. This CDR3 comprises 12 residues. V lost 3 bases to trimming and J lost 0 bases, with 2 bases between them. Germline V gene lookup returns CDR1 KGHSH and CDR2 LQKENI. Written as DNA, the CDR3 is TGTGCCAGCTCACCGAACCAAGAGACCCAGTACTTC. Encoded protein: CASSPNQETQYF.

This clone occurred once. The rearrangement uses TRBV2 and TRBJ2-6, with D perhaps TRBD1 (5 bases). The ends were cut back, 6 bases at V and 0 bases at J, with 9 bases in the middle. This CDR3 comprises 15 residues. Germline-derived CDR1 and CDR2 are SNHLY and FYNNEI. In nucleotides, the CDR3 is TGTGCCAGCAGCACAGGAAGCTCTGGGGCCAACGTCCTGACTTTC. The encoded protein is CASSTGSSGANVLTF.

This clone was found once. V usage is TRBV4-1 and J usage is TRBJ2-1; 11 nucleotides agree with TRBD2. The germline CDR1 and CDR2 sequences are MGHRA and YSYEKL. V was pared by 2 bases and J by 10 bases, with 4 bases of the junction left unmatched. CDR3 length: 14 residues. This chain's CDR3 is CASSQQGLAVEQFF. The CDR3 nucleotides read TGCGCCAGCAGCCAACAGGGACTAGCGGTAGAGCAGTTCTTC.

The chain combines TRBV6-1 with TRBJ2-3; the D gene is possibly TRBD2 (5 bases). In germline, CDR1 is MNHNS, CDR2 SASEGT. Between the trimmed V and J ends, which lost 3 bases and 3 bases, there was a span of 16 bases. The CDR3 is made up of 16 amino acids. CDR3 sequence: CASSDPSEDWTDTQYF. The DNA of the CDR3 is TGTGCCAGCAGTGACCCATCGGAGGATTGGACAGATACGCAGTATTTT.

The chain couples TRBV2 to TRBJ2-3; D gene ambiguous. This CDR3 region has 11 residues. Germline V gives CDR1 SNHLY, CDR2 FYNNEI. V lost 8 bases and J lost 2, with 5 bases in between. The chain's CDR3 is CASLYTDTQYF. Here the CDR3 DNA reads TGTGCCAGCCTCTACACAGATACGCAGTATTTT.

The rearrangement uses TRBV6-1 and TRBJ1-1; D is unresolved. The CDR3 has 14 amino acids. Trimming cost V 1 base and J 4 bases, with 10 bases left between them. Germline loops: CDR1 MNHNS, CDR2 SASEGT. The CDR3 DNA reads TGTGCCAGCAGTGAAGGCGGTCGGGGCACTGAAGCTTTCTTT. It specifies CASSEGGRGTEAFF.

The rearrangement links TRBV7-6 to TRBJ2-7; D may be TRBD1 (6 bases). Germline lookup yields CDR1 SGHVS and CDR2 FNYEAQ. CDR3 size: 13 residues. V lost 3 bases and J lost 4, with 10 bases in between. The CDR3 region has the DNA TGTGCCAGCAGCTTCCGGGACATTTACGAGCAGTACTTC. Translated: CASSFRDIYEQYF.